Listed below are T cell receptor beta chains from one sample, sequenced in a study of cytomegalovirus exposure and HLA in healthy donors. Method: immunoSEQ multiplex PCR; TCRdb's copy keeps in-frame clones and lacks some. The sample yields tens of thousands of clones, of which the top ten take up around 11%. The sample was PBMCs. These TCRs come from a man aged 18 to 30 in good health and CMV-seropositive. Each CDR3 is given with its conserved first and last residue. A D gene is named only where the DNA matches it firmly.

v_call d_call cdr3_aa
TRBV19 . CASSIGGQSYEQYF
TRBV7-3 . CASSPSVDTEAFF
TRBV19 TRBD1 CASSNQGANSEQFF
TRBV18 . CASSPIGAGDEAFF
TRBV7-2 TRBD1 CASNLGTGVEQPQHF
TRBV5-4 . CASSLVEGLNTEAFF
TRBV18 TRBD1 CASSPGTGVDQPQHF
TRBV10-2 TRBD1 CASSPGTGGNQPQHF
TRBV19 . CASSTLNYEQYF
TRBV27 . CASSLLPGIALYEQYF